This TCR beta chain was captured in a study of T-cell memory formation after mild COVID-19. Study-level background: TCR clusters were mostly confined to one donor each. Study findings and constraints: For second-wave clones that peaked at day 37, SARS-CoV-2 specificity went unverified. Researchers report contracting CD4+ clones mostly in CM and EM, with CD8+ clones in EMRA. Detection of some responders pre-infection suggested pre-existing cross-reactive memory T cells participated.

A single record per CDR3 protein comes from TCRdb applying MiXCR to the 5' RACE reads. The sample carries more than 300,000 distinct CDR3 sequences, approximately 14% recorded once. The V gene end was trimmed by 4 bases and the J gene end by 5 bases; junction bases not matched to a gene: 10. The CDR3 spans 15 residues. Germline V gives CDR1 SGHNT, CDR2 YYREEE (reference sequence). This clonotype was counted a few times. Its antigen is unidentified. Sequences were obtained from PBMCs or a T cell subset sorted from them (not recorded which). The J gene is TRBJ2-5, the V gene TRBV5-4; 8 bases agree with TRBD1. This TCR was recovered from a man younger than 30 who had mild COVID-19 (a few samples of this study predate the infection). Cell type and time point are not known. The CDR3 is CASSEDRAQGETQYF. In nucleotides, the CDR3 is TGTGCCAGCAGCGAGGACAGGGCCCAGGGGGAGACCCAGTACTTC.